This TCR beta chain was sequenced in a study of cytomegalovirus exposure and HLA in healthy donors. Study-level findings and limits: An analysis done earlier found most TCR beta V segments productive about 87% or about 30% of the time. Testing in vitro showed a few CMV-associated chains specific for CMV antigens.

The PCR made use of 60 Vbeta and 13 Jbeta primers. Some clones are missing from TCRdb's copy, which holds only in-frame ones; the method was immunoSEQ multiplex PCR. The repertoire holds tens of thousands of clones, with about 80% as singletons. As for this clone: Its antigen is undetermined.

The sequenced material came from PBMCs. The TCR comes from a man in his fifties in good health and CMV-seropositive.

In nucleotides, the CDR3 is TGTGCCAGTAGTATAGATCCGAGGACAGGGGGCGGGATTTGGACAGATACGCAGTATTTT. It encodes CASSIDPRTGGGIWTDTQYF. The V call is TRBV19, the J call TRBJ2-3; 11 bases align to TRBD1. The CDR3 has 20 amino acids. V was clipped by 0 bases and J by 3 bases; unmatched bases: 14. Germline V gene lookup returns CDR1 LNHDA and CDR2 SQIVND (reference sequence). Drawing the rest from reference TRBV19 and TRBJ2-3, the complete variable domain is DGGITQSPKYLFRKEGQNVTLSCEQNLNHDAMYWYRQDPGQGLRLIYYSQIVNDFQKGDIAEGYSVSREKKESFPLTVTSAQKNPTAFYLCASSIDPRTGGGIWTDTQYFGPGTRLTVL.